Presented here are 4 T cell receptor beta chains from one specimen sequenced in a study of preoperative IRX-2 immunotherapy in early breast cancer. Treatment noted: preoperative locoregional IRX-2 cytokine immunotherapy. Clones were read by immunoSEQ multiplex PCR, and TCRdb kept only the in-frame ones, dropping some. The sample lists 30,000 to 35,000 clones, about 95% occurring once. Sample acquisition took place from a patient treated with IRX-2 immunotherapy. All receptors derive from a human donor with breast cancer.

A single count supports this clone. This sequence joins TRBV5-6 and TRBJ1-1, with TRBD1 as a possible D gene (6 bases). The V end lost 1 base, the J end lost 1 base, and 11 bases lay between the germline ends. The CDR3 has 15 amino acids. Looked up from germline, CDR1 is SGHDT and CDR2 is YYEEEE. The CDR3 loop reads CASSLKDRPNTEAFF. CDR3 nucleotide sequence: TGTGCCAGCAGCTTGAAAGACAGGCCGAACACTGAAGCTTTCTTT.

V gene TRBV5-1 combines with J gene TRBJ2-5, with D tentatively TRBD2 (6 bases). Trimming pared 4 bases from V and 2 bases from J, leaving 21 bases between. The CDR3 is 17 residues long. Germline CDR1 and CDR2: SGHRS and YFSETQ. Written as DNA, the CDR3 is TGCGCCAGCAGCCCTCCCCTGCGGGGAGAGGGTCAAGAGACCCAGTACTTC. Translating it yields CASSPPLRGEGQETQYF.

This clone was counted a single time. The chain carries TRBV7-3 and TRBJ2-1, with 7 bases that match TRBD1. Losses at the gene ends were 5 bases for V and 6 bases for J; bases not matched to a gene: 4. The V gene's germline CDR1 is SGHTA and CDR2 FQGTGA. CDR3 length equals 13 residues. CDR3 amino acids: CASSLDRVNEQFF. As DNA, the CDR3 is TGTGCCAGCAGCCTAGACAGGGTCAATGAGCAGTTCTTC.

A single count supports this clone. The chain couples TRBV2 to TRBJ2-3; the D gene could be TRBD1 or TRBD2 (5 bases each). Germline CDR1 SNHLY, CDR2 FYNNEI. This CDR3 is built from 14 residues. V was cut by 7 bases and J by 2 bases, with 13 bases left in between. The CDR3 region is CASNGGEITDTQYF. The CDR3, as DNA: TGTGCCAGCAATGGGGGAGAGATCACAGATACGCAGTATTTT.